This T cell receptor beta chain was profiled in a study of blood T cell repertoires in COVID-19. Study summary: COVID-19 samples collected from the United States, Italy and Spain covered acute and convalescent phases. T cells, B-cell-depleted T cells, or PBMCs provided the cDNA or gDNA that served as material.

Authors' processing steps: Scientists estimated how many nucleated cells there were by amplifying reference gene primers. Clones were sequenced by immunoSEQ multiplex PCR, and TCRdb holds only the in-frame ones, with some missing. Clonal size and the V and J genes are those of that table, whereas D and trimming came from the DNA. The data show some 150,000 clones, about three quarters seen once. Germline CDR1 reads SGHAT; CDR2 reads FQNNGV. The junction had 8 bases not matched to a gene; V was cut back by 4 bases and J by 4 bases. This CDR3 spans 16 amino acids. V is TRBV11-2 and J is TRBJ2-1; 9 nucleotides align to TRBD2. The clonotype was recovered from a woman between 45 and 65 years old with active or convalescent COVID-19. The sample was peripheral blood. The DNA of the CDR3 is TGTGCCAGCAGCTCTTTAGGGACTAGCTATTACAATGAGCAGTTCTTC. Its translation: CASSSLGTSYYNEQFF.